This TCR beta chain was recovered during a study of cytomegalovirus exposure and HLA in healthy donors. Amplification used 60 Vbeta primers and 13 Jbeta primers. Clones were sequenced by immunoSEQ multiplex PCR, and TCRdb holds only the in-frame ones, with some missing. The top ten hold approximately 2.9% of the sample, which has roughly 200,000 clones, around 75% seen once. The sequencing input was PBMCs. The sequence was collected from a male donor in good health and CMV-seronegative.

The CDR3 bases are TGTGCCAGCAGTTACTCGAAGCCAGATACGCAGTATTTT. Its translation: CASSYSKPDTQYF. The V and J genes are TRBV6-5 and TRBJ2-3, with D uncertain. The CDR3 spans 13 residues. The V and J ends lost 0 bases and 4 bases respectively, with 5 bases between them. Germline CDR1 is MNHEY and CDR2 is SVGAGI.